Listed below are T cell receptor beta chains from one sample, sequenced in a study of shared clonotypes between healthy human individuals. Measured with immunoSEQ multiplex PCR; TCRdb has only the in-frame clones, and not every one. The table shows fewer than 600,000 clones, with approximately 71% occurring only once. Input material: PBMCs. The source is a woman aged 40 to 50 in good health. Some clones in this sample may be carry-over from other donors' samples. The CDR3 runs from the conserved cysteine through the conserved F or W. The D gene is left open where the match is weak. Clone size, where shown, is once, few, many, or a class for clones that have expanded.

v_gene: TRBV5-4; j_gene: TRBJ2-5; d_gene: TRBD2; abundance: once; CDR3aa: CASSLAVLAGTQETQYF; CDR3nt: TGTGCCAGCAGCTTGGCGGTCCTAGCGGGAACCCAAGAGACCCAGTACTTC
v_gene: TRBV9; j_gene: TRBJ2-3; d_gene: TRBD1; abundance: few; CDR3aa: CASSAQGSGADTQYF; CDR3nt: TGTGCCAGCAGTGCACAGGGGTCGGGCGCAGATACGCAGTATTTT
v_gene: TRBV7-9; j_gene: TRBJ2-7; d_gene: NA; abundance: few; CDR3aa: CASSPPGGTAYEQYF; CDR3nt: TGTGCCAGCAGCCCCCCCGGAGGCACCGCCTACGAGCAGTACTTC
v_gene: TRBV7-3; j_gene: TRBJ2-3; d_gene: NA; abundance: NA; CDR3aa: CASSLWGRDDTDTQYF; CDR3nt: TGTGCCAGCAGCTTATGGGGGCGGGACGACACAGATACGCAGTATTTT
v_gene: TRBV28; j_gene: TRBJ1-4; d_gene: NA; abundance: NA; CDR3aa: CASSPGNEKLFF; CDR3nt: TGTGCCAGCAGTCCGGGTAATGAAAAACTGTTTTTT
v_gene: TRBV29-1; j_gene: TRBJ2-1; d_gene: TRBD2; abundance: few; CDR3aa: CSVAPSGNNEQFF; CDR3nt: TGCAGCGTTGCCCCTAGCGGGAACAATGAGCAGTTCTTC
v_gene: TRBV4-1; j_gene: TRBJ2-1; d_gene: NA; abundance: NA; CDR3aa: CASSSWRGYNEQFF; CDR3nt: TGCGCCAGCAGCAGTTGGCGGGGATACAATGAGCAGTTCTTC
v_gene: TRBV7-2; j_gene: TRBJ2-5; d_gene: TRBD2; abundance: NA; CDR3aa: CASSKGLAGAGETQYF; CDR3nt: TGTGCCAGCAGCAAGGGACTAGCGGGAGCTGGAGAGACCCAGTACTTC
v_gene: TRBV19; j_gene: TRBJ1-5; d_gene: NA; abundance: NA; CDR3aa: CASSSSTDQPQHF; CDR3nt: TGTGCCAGTAGTAGCTCCACTGATCAGCCCCAGCATTTT
v_gene: TRBV28; j_gene: TRBJ2-4; d_gene: NA; abundance: NA; CDR3aa: CASSFPGLAKNIQYF; CDR3nt: TGTGCCAGCAGTTTCCCCGGACTAGCCAAAAACATTCAGTACTTC
v_gene: TRBV7-8; j_gene: TRBJ1-1; d_gene: NA; abundance: NA; CDR3aa: CASSLQGNTEAFF; CDR3nt: TGTGCCAGCAGCTTACAGGGGAACACTGAAGCTTTCTTT
v_gene: TRBV2; j_gene: TRBJ2-5; d_gene: NA; abundance: NA; CDR3aa: CASGEGLQGTQYF; CDR3nt: TGTGCCAGCGGTGAAGGGCTACAGGGGACCCAGTACTTC
v_gene: TRBV11-2; j_gene: TRBJ2-1; d_gene: NA; abundance: NA; CDR3aa: CASTSLLGGLVDEQFF; CDR3nt: TGTGCCAGCACCTCACTTCTTGGGGGCCTTGTGGATGAGCAGTTCTTC
v_gene: TRBV9; j_gene: TRBJ2-1; d_gene: TRBD2; abundance: NA; CDR3aa: CASSVGAGGGNEQFF; CDR3nt: TGTGCCAGCAGCGTAGGAGCGGGAGGGGGCAATGAGCAGTTCTTC
v_gene: TRBV19; j_gene: TRBJ1-3; d_gene: NA; abundance: NA; CDR3aa: CASSIRRISGNTIYF; CDR3nt: TGTGCCAGTAGTATCCGACGGATCTCTGGAAACACCATATATTTT
v_gene: TRBV6-4; j_gene: TRBJ2-1; d_gene: NA; abundance: NA; CDR3aa: CASSIRPNNEQFF; CDR3nt: TGTGCCAGCAGTATCAGACCCAACAATGAGCAGTTCTTC